A single sample is the source of the 7 T cell receptor beta chains below, sequenced in a study of T cells in tuberculosis. Sequencing was performed with immunoSEQ multiplex PCR; in TCRdb, only in-frame clones are kept and a portion is missing. This table holds roughly 33,000 clones, 80% to 95% found once. The sample comprised PBMCs. The receptor source for this set is a donor aged 10-29 years with latent tuberculosis or without tuberculosis infection.

V is TRBV4-1 and J is TRBJ1-1; maybe TRBD1 (6 bases). This CDR3 comprises 15 residues. CDR1 and CDR2 from the germline V gene are MGHRA and YSYEKL. The V end lost 4 bases, the J end lost 8 bases, and 20 bases lay between the germline ends. CDR3 amino acids: CASSRRGPRTVEAFF. The CDR3 DNA reads TGCGCCAGCAGCCGAAGGGGCCCGAGGACAGTAGAAGCTTTCTTT.

The chain carries TRBV7-9 and TRBJ2-1, with 8 bases lining up with TRBD2. Germline V lookup: CDR1 SEHNR, CDR2 FQNEAQ (reference sequence). The V segment lost 4 bases and the J segment 10 bases; nucleotides outside the gene matches: 6. The CDR3 runs to 13 residues. As DNA, the CDR3 is TGTGCCAGCAGCTCTGAAAGCGGGGGCGAGCAGTTCTTC. Its protein is CASSSESGGEQFF.

The chain couples TRBV4-1 to TRBJ2-7, with D possibly TRBD2 on 5 matching bases. This CDR3 is built from 14 residues. V lost 3 bases and J 6 bases, leaving 15 bases between the germline ends. CDR1 and CDR2 from the germline V gene are MGHRA and YSYEKL. For the CDR3, the DNA is TGCGCCAGCAGCCACTTTACCGGGGTCAGCGAGCAGTACTTC. Protein product: CASSHFTGVSEQYF.

V gene TRBV30 combines with J gene TRBJ2-2; D may be TRBD1 (6 bases). The CDR3 totals 15 residues. V was cut by 1 base and J by 1 base, with 10 bases left in between. The germline V gene has CDR1 GTSNPN and CDR2 SVGIG (reference sequence). This chain's CDR3 is CAWSEGTLNTGELFF. The CDR3 DNA follows: TGTGCCTGGAGTGAGGGGACACTGAACACCGGGGAGCTGTTTTTT.

This rearrangement joins TRBV13 to TRBJ2-5, with TRBD2 matching 11 bases. This CDR3 spans 16 amino acids. Germline assignment: CDR1 PRHDT and CDR2 FYEKMQ (reference sequence). V dropped 2 bases and J dropped 4; count of bases not matched to a gene: 6. Here the CDR3 reads CASSLYDSGRGETQYF. CDR3 DNA sequence: TGTGCCAGCAGCTTATATGATAGCGGGAGGGGAGAGACCCAGTACTTC.

The V call is TRBV2, the J call TRBJ1-5; perhaps TRBD1 as D (5 bases). Trimming cost V 6 bases and J 4 bases, with 13 bases left between them. Germline V CDR1 and CDR2: SNHLY, FYNNEI. This CDR3 contains 14 residues. CDR3 bases: TGTGCCAGCAGGGAGGGACTCCCAAATCAGCCCCAGCATTTT. It encodes CASREGLPNQPQHF.

The chain has TRBV19 and TRBJ2-7, with TRBD1 matching 10 bases. Trimming cost V 6 bases and J 2 bases; bases outside gene matches: 4. Germline assignment: CDR1 LNHDA and CDR2 SQIVND (reference sequence). This CDR3 is 14 amino acids long. CDR3 protein: CASRTGQGAYEQYF. CDR3 nucleotide sequence: TGTGCCAGTAGAACTGGACAGGGGGCCTACGAGCAGTACTTC.